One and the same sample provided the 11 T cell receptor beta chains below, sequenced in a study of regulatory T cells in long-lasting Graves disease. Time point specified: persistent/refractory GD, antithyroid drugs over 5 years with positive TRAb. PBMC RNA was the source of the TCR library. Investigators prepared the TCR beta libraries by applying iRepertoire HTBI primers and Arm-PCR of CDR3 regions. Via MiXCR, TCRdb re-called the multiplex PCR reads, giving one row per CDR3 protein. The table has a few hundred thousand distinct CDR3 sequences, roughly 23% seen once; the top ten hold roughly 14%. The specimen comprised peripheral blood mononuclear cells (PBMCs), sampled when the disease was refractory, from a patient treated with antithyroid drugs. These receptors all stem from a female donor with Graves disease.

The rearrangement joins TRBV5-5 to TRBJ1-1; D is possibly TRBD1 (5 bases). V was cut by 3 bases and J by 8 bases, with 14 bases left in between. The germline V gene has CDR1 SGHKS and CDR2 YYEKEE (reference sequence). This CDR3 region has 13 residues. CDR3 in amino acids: CASSYSEGREAFF. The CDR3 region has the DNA TGTGCCAGCAGCTATAGTGAGGGGAGGGAAGCTTTCTTT.

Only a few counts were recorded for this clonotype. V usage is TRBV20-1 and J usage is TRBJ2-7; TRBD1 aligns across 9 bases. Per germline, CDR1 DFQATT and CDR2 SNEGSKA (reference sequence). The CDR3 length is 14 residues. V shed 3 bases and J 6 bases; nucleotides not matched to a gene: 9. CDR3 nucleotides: TGCAGTGCTAGTCCCGGACAGGGGATAGGCGAGCAGTACTTC. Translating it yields CSASPGQGIGEQYF.

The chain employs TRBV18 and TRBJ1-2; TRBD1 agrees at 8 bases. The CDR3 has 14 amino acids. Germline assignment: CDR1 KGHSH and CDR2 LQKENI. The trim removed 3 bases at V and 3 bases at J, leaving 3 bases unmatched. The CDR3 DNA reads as TGTGCCAGCTCACCGACACAGGGGGACTATGGCTACACCTTC. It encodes CASSPTQGDYGYTF.

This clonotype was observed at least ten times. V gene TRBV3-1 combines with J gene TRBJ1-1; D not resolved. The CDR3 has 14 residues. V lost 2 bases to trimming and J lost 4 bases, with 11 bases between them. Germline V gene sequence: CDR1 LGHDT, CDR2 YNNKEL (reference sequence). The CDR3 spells CASSQLTGTTEAFF. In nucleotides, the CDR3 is TGTGCCAGCAGCCAACTTACGGGTACCACTGAAGCTTTCTTT.

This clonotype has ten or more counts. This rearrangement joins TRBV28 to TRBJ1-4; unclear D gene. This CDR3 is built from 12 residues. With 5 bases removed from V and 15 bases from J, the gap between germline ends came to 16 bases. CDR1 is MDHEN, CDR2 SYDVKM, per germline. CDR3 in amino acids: CASSPLPVGVFF. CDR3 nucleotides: TGTGCCAGCAGTCCCCTCCCTGTCGGGGTGTTTTTT.

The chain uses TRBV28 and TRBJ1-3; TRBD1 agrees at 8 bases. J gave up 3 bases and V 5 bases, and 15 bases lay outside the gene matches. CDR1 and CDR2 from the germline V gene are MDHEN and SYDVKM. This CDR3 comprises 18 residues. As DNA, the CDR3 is TGTGCCAGCAGTCTCGACCGGGACAGGATAATCGGTGGAAACACCATATATTTT. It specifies CASSLDRDRIIGGNTIYF.

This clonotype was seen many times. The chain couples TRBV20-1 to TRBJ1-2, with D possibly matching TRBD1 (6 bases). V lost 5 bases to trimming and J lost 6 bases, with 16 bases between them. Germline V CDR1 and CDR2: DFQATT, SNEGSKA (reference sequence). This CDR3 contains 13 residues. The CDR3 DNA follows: TGCAGTGCTCGATCCCCAGGGGTGAATGGCTACACCTTC. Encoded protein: CSARSPGVNGYTF.

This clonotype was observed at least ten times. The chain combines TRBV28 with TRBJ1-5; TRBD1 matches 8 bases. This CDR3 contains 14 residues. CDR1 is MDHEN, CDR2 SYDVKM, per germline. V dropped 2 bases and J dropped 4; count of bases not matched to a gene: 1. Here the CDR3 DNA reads TGTGCCAGCAGTTTAAGGACAGGGAATCAGCCCCAGCATTTT. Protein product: CASSLRTGNQPQHF.

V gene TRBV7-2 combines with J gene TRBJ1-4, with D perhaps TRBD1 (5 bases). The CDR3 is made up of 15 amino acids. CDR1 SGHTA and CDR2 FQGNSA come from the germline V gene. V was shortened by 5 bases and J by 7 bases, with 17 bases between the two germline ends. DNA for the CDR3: TGTGCCAGCAGCGGAAATGGGGCCCGGGGTGAAAAACTGTTTTTT. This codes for CASSGNGARGEKLFF.

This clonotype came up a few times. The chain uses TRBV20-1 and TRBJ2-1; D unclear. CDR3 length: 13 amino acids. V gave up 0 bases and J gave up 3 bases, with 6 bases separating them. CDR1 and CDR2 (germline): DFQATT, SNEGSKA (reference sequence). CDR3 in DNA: TGCAGTGCTAGAGATATGAGCTACAATGAGCAGTTCTTC. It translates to CSARDMSYNEQFF.

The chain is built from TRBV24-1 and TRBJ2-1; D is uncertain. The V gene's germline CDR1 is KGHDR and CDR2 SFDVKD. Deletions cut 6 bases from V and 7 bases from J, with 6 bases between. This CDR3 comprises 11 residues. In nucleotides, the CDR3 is TGTGCCACCAGTTGGGGTAATGAGCAGTTCTTC. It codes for CATSWGNEQFF.